This T cell receptor (beta chain) was found in a study of cytomegalovirus exposure and HLA in healthy donors. General observations from the study: The authors later linked a missense DCLRE1C variant to TCR beta V- and J-gene trimming.

This clone has only one observation. Its antigen is unidentified. The study ran its PCR with 60 Vbeta and 13 Jbeta primers. Data came from immunoSEQ multiplex PCR; TCRdb stores just in-frame clones and leaves some out. In the table there are 150,000 to 200,000 clones, about 85% of which are singletons. J gave up 5 bases and V 3 bases, and 4 bases lay outside the gene matches. The germline V gene encodes CDR1 LNHDA and CDR2 SQIVND (reference sequence). CDR3 length equals 16 residues. The receptor was isolated from a man younger than 30 in good health and CMV-seropositive. The material sequenced was PBMCs. V gene TRBV19 combines with J gene TRBJ2-3; 14 bases align to TRBD2. The CDR3 nucleotides read TGTGCCAGTAGTATGGGGACTAGCGGGGGTTTAGATACGCAGTATTTT. It codes for CASSMGTSGGLDTQYF.